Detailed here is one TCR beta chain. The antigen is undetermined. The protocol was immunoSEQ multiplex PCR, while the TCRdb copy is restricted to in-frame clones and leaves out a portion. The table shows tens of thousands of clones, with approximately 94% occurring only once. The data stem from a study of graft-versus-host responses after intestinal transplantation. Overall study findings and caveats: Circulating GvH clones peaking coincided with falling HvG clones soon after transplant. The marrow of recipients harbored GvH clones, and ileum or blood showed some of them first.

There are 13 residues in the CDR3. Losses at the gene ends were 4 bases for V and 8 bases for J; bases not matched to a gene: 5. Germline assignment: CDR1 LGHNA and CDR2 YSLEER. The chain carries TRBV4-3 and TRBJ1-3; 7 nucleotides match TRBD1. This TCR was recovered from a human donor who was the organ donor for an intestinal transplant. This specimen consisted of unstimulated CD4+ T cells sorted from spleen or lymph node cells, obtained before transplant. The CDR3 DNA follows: TGCGCCAGCAGCCTTAGGGGGCTGGACACCATATATTTT. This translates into CASSLRGLDTIYF.